This is a list of T cell receptor beta chains from one sample in a study of T cell repertoires in ileal Crohn's disease. Data came from immunoSEQ multiplex PCR; TCRdb stores just in-frame clones and leaves some out. Of some 11,000 clones in the sample, more than 65% were seen once. The sample was ileal tissue. Every receptor here comes from an adult with Crohn's disease. Both conserved end residues are part of each CDR3. A D gene is named only where the DNA matches it firmly. A clone size is listed for some rows: how often the clone was seen (once, few, many), or a class if it is expanded.

>.|.|TRBV5-1|TRBJ1-6
TGCGCCAGCAGTAGCGAAAGGGGAGGGTCACCCCTCCACTTT
CASSSERGGSPLHF
>.|TRBD1|TRBV29-1|TRBJ2-7
TGCAGCGCCCGAGATTCGGGACAGGGGATACACGAGCAGTACTTC
CSARDSGQGIHEQYF
>.|.|TRBV4-1|TRBJ1-5
TGCGCCAGCAGCCAACTTGGACAGTCTAGAGTAGCTCAGCCCCAGCATTTT
CASSQLGQSRVAQPQHF
>.|.|TRBV6-6|TRBJ1-2
TGTGCCAGCAGTTACCGACCGATAGGACAGTTCTATGGCTACACCTTC
CASSYRPIGQFYGYTF
>few|TRBD1|TRBV5-4|TRBJ1-1
TGTGCCAGCAGCTTCGACAGGGGGCAGGTTCAGACTGAAGCTTTCTTT
CASSFDRGQVQTEAFF
>.|.|TRBV19|TRBJ1-5
TGTGCCAGTAGTTTTCAGGTGGACAATCAGCCCCAGCATTTT
CASSFQVDNQPQHF
>.|.|TRBV2|TRBJ2-1
TGTGCCAGCAACGACCCAGGGGAGCGCAATGAGCAGTTCTTC
CASNDPGERNEQFF
>.|TRBD2|TRBV5-1|TRBJ2-1
TGCGCCAGCAGACCCGCGACTAGCGGTCATGAGCAGTTCTTC
CASRPATSGHEQFF
>.|.|TRBV2|TRBJ1-5
TGTGCCAGCAGTTGGAGCAGGGGCGTAGCGGGTAGCAATCAGCCCCAGCATTTT
CASSWSRGVAGSNQPQHF
>.|.|TRBV6-5|TRBJ1-2
TGTGCCAGCAGTTATTTCGGGTCTGACCTAAACTATGGCTACACCTTC
CASSYFGSDLNYGYTF
>.|.|TRBV28|TRBJ2-5
TGTGCCAGCAGTTTGGGGCAGGAGAAGAAAGAGACCCAGTACTTC
CASSLGQEKKETQYF
>few|.|TRBV28|TRBJ1-2
TGTGCCAGCAGTACCCAGGATGGCTACACCTTC
CASSTQDGYTF
>.|TRBD1|TRBV5-1|TRBJ1-5
TGCGCCAGCAGCCCAGGGGACAGGGCGGATCAGCCCCAGCATTTT
CASSPGDRADQPQHF